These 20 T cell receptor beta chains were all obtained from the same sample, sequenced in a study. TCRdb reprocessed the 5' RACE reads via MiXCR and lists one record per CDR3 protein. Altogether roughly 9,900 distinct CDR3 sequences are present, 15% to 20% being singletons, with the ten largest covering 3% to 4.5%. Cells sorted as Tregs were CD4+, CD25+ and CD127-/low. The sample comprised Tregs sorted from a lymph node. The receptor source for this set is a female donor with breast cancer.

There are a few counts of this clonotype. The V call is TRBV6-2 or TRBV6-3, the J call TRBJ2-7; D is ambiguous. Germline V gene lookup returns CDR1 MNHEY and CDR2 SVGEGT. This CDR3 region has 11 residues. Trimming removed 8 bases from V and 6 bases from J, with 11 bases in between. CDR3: CASGGMVEQYF. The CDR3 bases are TGTGCCAGCGGTGGGATGGTCGAGCAGTACTTC.

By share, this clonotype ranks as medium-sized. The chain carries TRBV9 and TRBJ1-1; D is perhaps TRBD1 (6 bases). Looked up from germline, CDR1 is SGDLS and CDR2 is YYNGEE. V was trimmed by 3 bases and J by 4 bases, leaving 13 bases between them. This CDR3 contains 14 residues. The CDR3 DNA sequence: TGTGCCAGCAGCGCAACAACAGGGCCCACTGAAGCTTTCTTT. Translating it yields CASSATTGPTEAFF.

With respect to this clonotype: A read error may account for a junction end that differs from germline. CDR3 loop: CASSTPRGSEACF. DNA for the CDR3: TGTGCCAGTAGTACCCCCCGGGGGTCCGAAGCTTGCTTT. The chain uses TRBV19 and TRBJ1-1; TRBD1 is a possible D gene (5 bases). CDR3 size: 13 residues. Germline CDR1 reads LNHDA; CDR2 reads SQIVND (reference sequence).

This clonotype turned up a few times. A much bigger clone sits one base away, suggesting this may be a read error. The CDR3 DNA is TGTGCCGGCAGCTTAATTCGGGGGGAGCTGTTTTTT. Its protein is CAGSLIRGELFF. The V gene is TRBV7-3, the J gene TRBJ2-2; D ambiguous. CDR1 is SGHTA and CDR2 is FQGTGA in the germline V gene. CDR3 length: 12 residues.

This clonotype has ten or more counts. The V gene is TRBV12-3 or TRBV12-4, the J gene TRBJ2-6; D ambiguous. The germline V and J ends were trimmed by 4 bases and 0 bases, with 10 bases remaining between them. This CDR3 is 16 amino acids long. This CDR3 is CASSYGRNSGANVLTF. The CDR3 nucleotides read TGTGCCAGCAGTTACGGCCGGAACTCTGGGGCCAACGTCCTGACTTTC.

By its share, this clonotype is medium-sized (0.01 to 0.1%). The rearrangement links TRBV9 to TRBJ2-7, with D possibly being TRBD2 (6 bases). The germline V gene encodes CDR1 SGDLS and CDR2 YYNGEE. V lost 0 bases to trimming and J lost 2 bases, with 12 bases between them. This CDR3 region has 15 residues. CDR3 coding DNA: TGTGCCAGCAGCGTAGGCGCGGGGCTAACCTACGAGCAGTACTTC. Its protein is CASSVGAGLTYEQYF. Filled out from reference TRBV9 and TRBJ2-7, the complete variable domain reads DSGVTQTPKHLITATGQRVTLRCSPRSGDLSVYWYQQSLDQGLQFLIQYYNGEERAKGNILERFSAQQFPDLHSELNLSSLELGDSALYFCASSVGAGLTYEQYFGPGTRLTVT.

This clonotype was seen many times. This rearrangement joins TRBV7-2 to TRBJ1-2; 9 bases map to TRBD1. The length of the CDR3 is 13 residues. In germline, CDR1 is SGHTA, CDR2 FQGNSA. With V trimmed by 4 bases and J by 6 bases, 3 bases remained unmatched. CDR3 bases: TGTGCCAGCAGCTCGGACAGGGGCCATGGCTACACCTTC. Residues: CASSSDRGHGYTF. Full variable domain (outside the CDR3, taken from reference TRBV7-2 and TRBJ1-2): GAGVSQSPSNKVTEKGKDVELRCDPISGHTALYWYRQSLGQGLEFLIYFQGNSAPDKSGLPSDRFSAERTGGSVSTLTIQRTQQEDSAVYLCASSSDRGHGYTFGSGTRLTVV.

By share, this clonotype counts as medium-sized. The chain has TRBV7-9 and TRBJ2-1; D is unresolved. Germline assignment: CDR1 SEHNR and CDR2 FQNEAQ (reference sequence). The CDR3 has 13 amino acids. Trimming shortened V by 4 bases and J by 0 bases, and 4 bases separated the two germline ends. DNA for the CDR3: TGTGCCAGCAGCTCGAGCTCCTACAATGAGCAGTTCTTC. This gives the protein CASSSSSYNEQFF.

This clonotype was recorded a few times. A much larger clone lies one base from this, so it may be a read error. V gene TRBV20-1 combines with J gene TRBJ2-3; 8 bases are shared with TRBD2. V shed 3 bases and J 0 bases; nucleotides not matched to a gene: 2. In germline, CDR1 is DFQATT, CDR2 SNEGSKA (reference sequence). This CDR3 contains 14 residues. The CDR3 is CSARTSESTDTQYF. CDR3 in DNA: TGCAGTGCTAGGACTAGCGAGAGCACAGATACGCAGTATTTT.

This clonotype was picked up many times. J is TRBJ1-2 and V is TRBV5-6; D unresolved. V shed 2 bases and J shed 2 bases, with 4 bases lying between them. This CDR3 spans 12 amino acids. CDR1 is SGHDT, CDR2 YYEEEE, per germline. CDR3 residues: CASSFGNYGYTF. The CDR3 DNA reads TGTGCCAGCAGCTTCGGGAACTATGGCTACACCTTC. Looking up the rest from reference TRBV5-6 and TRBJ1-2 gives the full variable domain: DAGVTQSPTHLIKTRGQQVTLRCSPKSGHDTVSWYQQALGQGPQFIFQYYEEEERQRGNFPDRFSGHQFPNYSSELNVNALLLGDSALYLCASSFGNYGYTFGSGTRLTVV.

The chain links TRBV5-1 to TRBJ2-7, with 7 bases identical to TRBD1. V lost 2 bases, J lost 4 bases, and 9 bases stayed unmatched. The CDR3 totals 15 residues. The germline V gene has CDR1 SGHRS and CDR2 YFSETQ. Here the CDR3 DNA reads TGCGCCAGCAGCTTAAGGGACAGCCCAGGGTACGAGCAGTACTTC. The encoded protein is CASSLRDSPGYEQYF.

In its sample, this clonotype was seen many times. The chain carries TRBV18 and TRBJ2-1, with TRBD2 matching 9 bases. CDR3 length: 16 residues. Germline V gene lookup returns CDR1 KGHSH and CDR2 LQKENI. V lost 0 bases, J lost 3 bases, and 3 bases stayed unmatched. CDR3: CASSPPLAGNYNEQFF. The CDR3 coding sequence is TGTGCCAGCTCACCACCCCTAGCGGGAAACTACAATGAGCAGTTCTTC.

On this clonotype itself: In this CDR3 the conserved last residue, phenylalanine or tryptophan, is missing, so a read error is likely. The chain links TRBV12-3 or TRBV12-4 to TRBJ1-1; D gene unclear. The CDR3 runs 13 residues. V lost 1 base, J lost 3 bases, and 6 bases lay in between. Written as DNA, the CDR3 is TGTGCCAGCAGTTTAGGTGGCGACACTGAAGCTTTCCTT. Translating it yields CASSLGGDTEAFL.

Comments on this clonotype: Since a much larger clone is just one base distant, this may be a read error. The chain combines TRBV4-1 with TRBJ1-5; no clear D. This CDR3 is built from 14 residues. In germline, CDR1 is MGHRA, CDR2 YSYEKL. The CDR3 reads CVSSPVLGNQPQHF. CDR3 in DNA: TGCGTCAGCAGCCCGGTGTTAGGGAATCAGCCCCAGCATTTT.

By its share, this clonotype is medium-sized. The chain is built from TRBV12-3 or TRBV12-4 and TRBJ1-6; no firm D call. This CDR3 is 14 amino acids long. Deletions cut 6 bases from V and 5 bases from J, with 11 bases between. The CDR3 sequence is CASSREQNNSPLHF. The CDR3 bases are TGTGCCAGCAGCCGGGAGCAAAATAATTCACCCCTCCACTTT.

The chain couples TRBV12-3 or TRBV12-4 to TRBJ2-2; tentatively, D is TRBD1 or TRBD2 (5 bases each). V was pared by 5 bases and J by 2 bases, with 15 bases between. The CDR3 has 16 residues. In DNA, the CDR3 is TGTGCCAGCAGTCCCCGTGGGGGTGTTAACACCGGGGAGCTGTTTTTT. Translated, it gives CASSPRGGVNTGELFF.

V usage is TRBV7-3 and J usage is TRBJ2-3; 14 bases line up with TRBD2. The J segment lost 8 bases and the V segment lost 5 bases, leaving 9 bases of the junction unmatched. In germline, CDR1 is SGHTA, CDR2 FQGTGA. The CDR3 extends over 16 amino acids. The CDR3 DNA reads TGTGCCAGCAGCCCGACTAGCGGGGGGGTTTCATCTACGCAGTATTTT. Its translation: CASSPTSGGVSSTQYF.

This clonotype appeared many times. CDR3 protein: CASSHGLAGNNEQFF. The CDR3 DNA is TGTGCCAGCAGCCACGGACTAGCGGGGAACAATGAGCAGTTCTTC. The J gene is TRBJ2-1, the V gene TRBV27; 12 bases are a match to TRBD2. The CDR3 runs 15 residues. Germline lookup yields CDR1 MNHEY and CDR2 SMNVEV (reference sequence). Trimming took 6 bases from V and 5 from J; bases not matched to a gene: 5.

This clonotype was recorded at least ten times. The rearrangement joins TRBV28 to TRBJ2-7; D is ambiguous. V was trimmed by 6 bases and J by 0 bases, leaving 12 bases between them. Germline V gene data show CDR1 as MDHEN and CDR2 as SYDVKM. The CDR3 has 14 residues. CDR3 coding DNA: TGTGCCAGCAGACCGACGGAGAGCTCCTACGAGCAGTACTTC. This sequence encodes CASRPTESSYEQYF.

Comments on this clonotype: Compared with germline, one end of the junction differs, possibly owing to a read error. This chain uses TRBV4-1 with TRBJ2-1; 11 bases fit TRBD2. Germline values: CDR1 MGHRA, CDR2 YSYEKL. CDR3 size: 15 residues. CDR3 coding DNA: TGCGCCAGCAGCCAAGTAACTAGCGGGGGCAATGAGCAGCTCTTC. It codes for CASSQVTSGGNEQLF.